The subject of this entry is one T cell receptor (beta chain). This CDR3 is also generated by other DNA sequences in the sample. These data belong to a study of blood T cell repertoires in COVID-19. Study as a whole: From the United States, Italy and Spain came samples of acute and convalescent COVID-19. PBMCs, B-cell-depleted T cells, or T cells were the source of the cDNA or gDNA that made up the material.

The germline V gene has CDR1 KGHDR and CDR2 SFDVKD. J gave up 4 bases and V 4 bases, and 3 bases lay outside the gene matches. This CDR3 has 16 residues. How the authors handled the data: Reference gene primer amplification gave nucleated cell count estimates. The repertoire was sequenced with immunoSEQ multiplex PCR; TCRdb's copy has only in-frame clones and lacks some. D and trimming were read from the DNA, whereas the V and J calls and clone size are those reported in that table. This table has under 200,000 clones, 86% appearing once. This chain connects TRBV24-1 to TRBJ2-5, with TRBD2 matching over 15 bases. Sequenced: peripheral blood. The receptor comes from a woman older than 75 in a cohort sampled during active or convalescent COVID-19. The CDR3 DNA reads TGTGCCACCAGTGACCCGGGACTAGCGGGGGGAGAGACCCAGTACTTC. Amino acid sequence: CATSDPGLAGGETQYF.